What follows are 13 T cell receptor beta chains derived from one specimen sequenced in a study of CD8 T cells in ankylosing spondylitis. Study observations and caveats: Fewer than 10 highly homologous variants made up a TCR beta motif that seemed to typify ankylosing spondylitis blood.

Their antigen targets remain unknown. Via MiXCR, TCRdb re-called the 5' RACE reads, giving one row per CDR3 protein. The sample includes about 540,000 distinct CDR3 sequences, approximately 11% of them seen just once. The sample taken for sequencing was blood, either unsorted or a sorted T cell fraction (not recorded which). All receptors derive from a male donor with ankylosing spondylitis.

This clonotype was detected only a few times. The chain recombines TRBV20-1 with TRBJ2-7, with unresolved D. V lost 1 base and J 2 bases, leaving 6 bases between the germline ends. Germline CDR1 reads DFQATT; CDR2 reads SNEGSKA (reference sequence). The CDR3 runs 12 residues. The CDR3 protein is CSARASTYEQYV. DNA of the CDR3: TGCAGTGCTAGAGCCAGTACCTACGAGCAGTACGTC.

This clonotype showed up just a few times. This CDR3 is CSAKQEYGYTF. The CDR3 bases are TGCAGTGCTAAACAGGAGTATGGCTACACCTTC. This chain connects TRBV20-1 to TRBJ1-2; possible D gene TRBD1, 5 bases. The germline CDR1 and CDR2 sequences are DFQATT and SNEGSKA (reference sequence). There are 11 residues in the CDR3. The germline V and J ends were trimmed by 4 bases and 5 bases, with 8 bases remaining between them.

This clonotype was counted at least ten times. The V and J genes are TRBV7-8 and TRBJ2-7; tentatively, D is TRBD1 (6 bases). Germline values: CDR1 SGHVS, CDR2 FQNEAQ. The V and J ends lost 2 bases and 6 bases respectively, with 14 bases between them. This CDR3 contains 14 residues. CDR3 in DNA: TGTGCCAGCAGCTTAAATTGGGACACCCTCGAGCAGTACGTC. Translated: CASSLNWDTLEQYV.

This clonotype came up a few times. The chain recombines TRBV7-2 with TRBJ2-7, with no clear D. This CDR3 is 14 amino acids long. Germline CDR1 reads SGHTA; CDR2 reads FQGNSA. V lost 3 bases and J lost 4, with 13 bases in between. The CDR3 region is CASSFQTNGYEQYV. The CDR3 nucleotides read TGTGCCAGCAGCTTCCAGACCAACGGGTACGAGCAGTACGTC.

This clonotype was seen more than once but under ten times. The chain is built from TRBV7-2 and TRBJ2-5, with 10 positions matching TRBD2. V shed 1 base and J 5 bases; nucleotides not matched to a gene: 7. Germline-derived CDR1 and CDR2 are SGHTA and FQGNSA. The CDR3 has 16 residues. The CDR3 here is CASSLGALAGQETQYF. CDR3 nucleotide sequence: TGTGCCAGCAGCTTAGGGGCACTAGCGGGACAGGAGACCCAGTACTTC.

The V call is TRBV18, the J call TRBJ1-1, with TRBD1 matching over 7 bases. The V segment lost 3 bases and the J segment 1 base; nucleotides outside the gene matches: 8. The CDR3 covers 16 residues. Germline loops: CDR1 KGHSH, CDR2 LQKENI. CDR3 sequence (DNA): TGTGCCAGCTCACCTGCACAGGGGAGAACGAACACTGAAGCTTTCTTT. Translated, it gives CASSPAQGRTNTEAFF.

The chain employs TRBV12-3 or TRBV12-4 and TRBJ2-1, with 10 bases identical to TRBD2. Trimming removed 5 bases from V and 5 bases from J; junction bases left unmatched: 9. This CDR3 comprises 16 residues. DNA of the CDR3: TGTGCCAGCAGTCCCGGGAGGCTAGCGGGGGACAATGAGCAGTTCTTC. Translation: CASSPGRLAGDNEQFF.

This clonotype has ten or more counts. This chain links TRBV29-1 with TRBJ1-2; tentatively, D is TRBD1 (6 bases). CDR3 length: 12 amino acids. Trimming pared 4 bases from V and 4 bases from J, leaving 10 bases between. Germline V lookup: CDR1 SQVTM, CDR2 ANQGSEA. DNA for the CDR3: TGCAGCGTTGGGGGGGCGAGCTATGGCTACACCTTC. Protein: CSVGGASYGYTF.

This clonotype was seen many times. This chain joins TRBV4-1 and TRBJ1-1, with D tentatively TRBD1 (5 bases). The CDR3 has 17 residues. V was cut by 2 bases and J by 4 bases, with 20 bases left in between. Germline loops: CDR1 MGHRA, CDR2 YSYEKL. Here the CDR3 DNA reads TGCGCCAGCAGCCAATGGGACCTCGTTTCTCCGAGCACTGAAGCTTTCTTT. Amino acids: CASSQWDLVSPSTEAFF.

This chain joins TRBV25-1 and TRBJ2-5; D is uncertain. Germline lookup yields CDR1 MGHDK and CDR2 SYGVNS. Trimming took off 4 bases at V and 4 bases at J, with 10 bases between the two ends. CDR3 length: 13 amino acids. The CDR3 protein is CASSVVGLETQYF. CDR3 DNA: TGTGCCAGCAGTGTCGTGGGTCTAGAGACCCAGTACTTC. Together with reference TRBV25-1 and TRBJ2-5, the CDR3 gives the full variable domain: EADIYQTPRYLVIGTGKKITLECSQTMGHDKMYWYQQDPGMELHLIHYSYGVNSTEKGDLSSESTVSRIRTEHFPLTLESARPSHTSQYLCASSVVGLETQYFGPGTRLLVL.

This clonotype was seen a handful of times. The chain couples TRBV20-1 to TRBJ2-5; 13 bases are shared with TRBD2. The CDR3 spans 15 residues. Germline V gene lookup returns CDR1 DFQATT and CDR2 SNEGSKA (reference sequence). Trimming took 6 bases from V and 5 from J; bases not matched to a gene: 9. DNA of the CDR3: TGCAGTGCAACCGGACTAGCGGGAGAAAGGGAGACCCAGTACTTC. It is translated as CSATGLAGERETQYF.

V usage is TRBV10-3 and J usage is TRBJ2-1, with 10 bases that match TRBD2. J lost 3 bases, V lost 3 bases, and 5 bases had no gene match. Germline CDR1 is ENHRY and CDR2 is SYGVKD. The CDR3 is 16 residues long. The CDR3 DNA sequence: TGTGCCATCAGTGAAGGCCTAGCGGGAGACTACAATGAGCAGTTCTTC. This gives the protein CAISEGLAGDYNEQFF.

This clonotype was found many times. This rearrangement joins TRBV5-1 to TRBJ2-1; 7 bases are a match to TRBD2. The CDR3 has 17 amino acids. After removal of 4 bases from V and 0 bases from J, the junction contained 10 bases not matched to a gene. Germline V gene data show CDR1 as SGHRS and CDR2 as YFSETQ. CDR3 loop: CASSRAGALGSYNEQFF. The CDR3 DNA reads TGCGCCAGCAGCCGCGCGGGAGCTTTGGGCTCCTACAATGAGCAGTTCTTC. Full variable domain (rest looked up from reference TRBV5-1 and TRBJ2-1): KAGVTQTPRYLIKTRGQQVTLSCSPISGHRSVSWYQQTPGQGLQFLFEYFSETQRNKGNFPGRFSGRQFSNSRSEMNVSTLELGDSALYLCASSRAGALGSYNEQFFGPGTRLTVL.